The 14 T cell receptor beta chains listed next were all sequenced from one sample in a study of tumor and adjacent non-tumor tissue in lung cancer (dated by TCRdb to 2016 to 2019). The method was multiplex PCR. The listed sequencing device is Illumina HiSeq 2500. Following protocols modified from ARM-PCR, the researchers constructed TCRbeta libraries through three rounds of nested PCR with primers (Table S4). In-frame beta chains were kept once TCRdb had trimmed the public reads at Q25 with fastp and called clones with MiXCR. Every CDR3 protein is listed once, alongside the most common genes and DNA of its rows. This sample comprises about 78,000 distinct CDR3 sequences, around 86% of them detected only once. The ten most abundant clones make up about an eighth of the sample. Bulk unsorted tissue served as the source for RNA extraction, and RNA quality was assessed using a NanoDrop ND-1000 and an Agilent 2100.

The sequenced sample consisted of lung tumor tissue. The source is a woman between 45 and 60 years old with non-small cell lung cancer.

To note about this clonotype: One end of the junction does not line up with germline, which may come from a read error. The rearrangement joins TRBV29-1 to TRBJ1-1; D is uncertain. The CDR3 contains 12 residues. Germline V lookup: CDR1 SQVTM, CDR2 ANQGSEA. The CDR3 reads CSVITSAHEAFF. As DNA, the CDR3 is TGTAGCGTTATTACTTCGGCCCATGAAGCTTTCTTT.

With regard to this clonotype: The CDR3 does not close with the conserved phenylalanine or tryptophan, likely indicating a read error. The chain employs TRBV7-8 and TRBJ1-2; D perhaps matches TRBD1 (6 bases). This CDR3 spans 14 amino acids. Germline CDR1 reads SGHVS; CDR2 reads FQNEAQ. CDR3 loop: CASSRVQGNYDYTL. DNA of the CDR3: TGTGCCAGCAGCAGAGTACAGGGAAACTATGACTACACCCTC.

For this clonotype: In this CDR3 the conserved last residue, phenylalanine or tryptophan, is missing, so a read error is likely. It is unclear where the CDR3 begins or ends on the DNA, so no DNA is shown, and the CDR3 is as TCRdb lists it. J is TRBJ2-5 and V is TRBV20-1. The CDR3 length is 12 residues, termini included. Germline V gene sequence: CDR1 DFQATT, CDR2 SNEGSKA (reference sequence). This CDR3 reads CSASWLKETHYS.

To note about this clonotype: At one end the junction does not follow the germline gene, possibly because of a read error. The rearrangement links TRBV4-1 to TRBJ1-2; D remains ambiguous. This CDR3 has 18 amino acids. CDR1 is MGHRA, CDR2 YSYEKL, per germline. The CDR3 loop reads CASSQDVVESYANHGYTF. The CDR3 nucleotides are TGCGCCAGCAGCCAAGATGTGGTTGAGTCCTATGCTAACCATGGCTACACCTTC.

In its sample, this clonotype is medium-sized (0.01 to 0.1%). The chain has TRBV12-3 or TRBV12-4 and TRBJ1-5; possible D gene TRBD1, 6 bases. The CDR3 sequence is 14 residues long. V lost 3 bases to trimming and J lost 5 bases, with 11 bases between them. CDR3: CASSLGAGDQPQHF. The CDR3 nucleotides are TGTGCCAGCAGTTTGGGGGCAGGTGATCAGCCCCAGCATTTT.

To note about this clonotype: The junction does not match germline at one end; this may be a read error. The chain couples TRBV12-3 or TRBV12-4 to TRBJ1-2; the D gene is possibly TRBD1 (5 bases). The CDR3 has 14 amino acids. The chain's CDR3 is CVSNPGGGGYGYTF. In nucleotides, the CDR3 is TGTGTCAGCAACCCGGGGGGGGGAGGCTATGGCTACACATTC.

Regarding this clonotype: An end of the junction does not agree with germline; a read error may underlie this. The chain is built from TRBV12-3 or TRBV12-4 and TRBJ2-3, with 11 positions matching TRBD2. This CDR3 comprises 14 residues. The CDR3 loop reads CASSLAGGSDTHYF. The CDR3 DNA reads TGCGCCAGCAGTTTAGCGGGAGGGTCAGATACGCATTATTTT.

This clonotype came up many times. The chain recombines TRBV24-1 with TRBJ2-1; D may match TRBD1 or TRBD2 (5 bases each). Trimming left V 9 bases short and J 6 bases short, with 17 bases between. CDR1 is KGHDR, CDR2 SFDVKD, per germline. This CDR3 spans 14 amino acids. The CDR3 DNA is TGTGCCACCTCAAGAGAGGGACGAGGCAATGAGCAGTTCTTC. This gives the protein CATSREGRGNEQFF.

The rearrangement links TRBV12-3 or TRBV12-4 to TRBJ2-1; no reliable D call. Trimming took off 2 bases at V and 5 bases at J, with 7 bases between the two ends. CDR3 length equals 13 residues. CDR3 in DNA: TGTGCCAGCAGTTTATGTAGGGACAATGAGCAGTTCTTC. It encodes CASSLCRDNEQFF.

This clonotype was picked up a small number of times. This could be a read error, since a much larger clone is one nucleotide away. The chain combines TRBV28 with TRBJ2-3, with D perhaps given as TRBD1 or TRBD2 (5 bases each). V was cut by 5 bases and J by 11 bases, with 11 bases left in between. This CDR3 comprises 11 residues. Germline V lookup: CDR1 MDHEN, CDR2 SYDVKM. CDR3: CASSQRGMQYF. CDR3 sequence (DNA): TGTGCCAGCAGTCAGAGGGGTATGCAGTATTTT.

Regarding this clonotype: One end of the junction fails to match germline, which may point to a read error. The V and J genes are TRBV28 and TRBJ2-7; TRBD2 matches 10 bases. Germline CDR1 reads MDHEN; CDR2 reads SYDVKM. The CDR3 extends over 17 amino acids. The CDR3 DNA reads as TGTACCAGCAGTATACTCGGACTAGCGGAACAACCATATGAGCAGTACTTC. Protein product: CTSSILGLAEQPYEQYF. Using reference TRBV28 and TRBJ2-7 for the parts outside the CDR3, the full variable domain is DVKVTQSSRYLVKRTGEKVFLECVQDMDHENMFWYRQDPGLGLRLIYFSYDVKMKEKGDIPEGYSVSREKKERFSLILESASTNQTSMYLCTSSILGLAEQPYEQYFGPGTRLTVT.

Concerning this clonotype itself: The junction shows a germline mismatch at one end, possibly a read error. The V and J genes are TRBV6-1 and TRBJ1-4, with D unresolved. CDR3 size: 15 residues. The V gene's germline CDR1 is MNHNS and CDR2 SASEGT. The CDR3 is CAGSDRAPANDKLFF. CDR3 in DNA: TGTGCCGGCAGTGACCGGGCCCCAGCTAATGATAAACTGTTTTTT.

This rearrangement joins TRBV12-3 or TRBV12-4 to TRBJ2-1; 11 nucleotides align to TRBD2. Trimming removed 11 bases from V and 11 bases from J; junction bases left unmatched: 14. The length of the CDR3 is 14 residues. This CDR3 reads CAAEKGLAVGQQFF. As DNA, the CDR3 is TGTGCCGCCGAGAAGGGACTAGCGGTCGGTCAGCAGTTCTTC.

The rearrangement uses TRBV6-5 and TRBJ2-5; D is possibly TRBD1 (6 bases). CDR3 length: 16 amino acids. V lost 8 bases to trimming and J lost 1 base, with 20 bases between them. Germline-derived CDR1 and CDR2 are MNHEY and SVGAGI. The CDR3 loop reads CASGQSGQCLQETQYF. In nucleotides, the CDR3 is TGTGCCAGCGGTCAATCCGGACAGTGCCTCCAAGAGACCCAGTACTTC.